This TCR beta chain was retrieved from a study of neurological immune-mediated disorders. Points from the study as a whole: When the repertoires were sorted by phylogenetic grouping, those of 18 of 34 multiple sclerosis patients ended up in one related-CDR3 cluster, a possible signature.

With 10-nucleotide random UMIs included, cDNA was synthesized by 5'RACE. TCRdb redid the calling of the 5' RACE reads with MiXCR, one entry per CDR3 protein. Among approximately 44,000 distinct CDR3 sequences listed, more than 5% were seen once. CDR1 and CDR2 from the germline V gene are MDHEN and SYDVKM. The CDR3 is made up of 17 amino acids. V gave up 7 bases and J gave up 7 bases; unmatched junction bases: 13. Comments on this clonotype: Its target is unknown.

This TCR derives from a young woman with multiple sclerosis. Sequencing used CD4+ T cells from blood. This chain connects TRBV28 to TRBJ2-2; the match to TRBD1 covers 12 bases. In DNA, the CDR3 is TGTGCCAGCAACACTGCGTGGGACAGGGGGCGCTACGGGGAGCTGTTTTTT. Translated, it gives CASNTAWDRGRYGELFF.